Following are 18 T cell receptor beta chains from one sample sequenced in a study of blood T cell repertoires in COVID-19. Sequenced by immunoSEQ multiplex PCR; TCRdb stores in-frame clones only, minus some. The table has some 140,000 clones, about 90% seen once. Material for sequencing was peripheral blood. Source of these receptors: a man over 45 with acute or convalescent COVID-19.

The gene calls are TRBV28 and TRBJ2-7, with a possible D match to TRBD2 (5 bases). The germline V gene has CDR1 MDHEN and CDR2 SYDVKM. Deletions cut 5 bases from V and 0 bases from J, with 17 bases between. This CDR3 region has 16 residues. CDR3 sequence: CASSSGSSSPSYEQYF. CDR3 in DNA: TGTGCCAGCAGTAGCGGTTCCTCCTCCCCCTCCTACGAGCAGTACTTC.

This chain connects TRBV5-1 to TRBJ1-4, with 7 bases identical to TRBD1. Germline V CDR1 and CDR2: SGHRS, YFSETQ. The CDR3 covers 14 residues. V shed 4 bases, J shed 4 bases, and the junction held 4 bases outside the gene matches. CDR3 residues: CASSPGQINEKLFF. The CDR3 bases are TGCGCCAGCAGCCCGGGACAGATTAATGAAAAACTGTTTTTT.

This chain joins TRBV24-1 and TRBJ2-1; TRBD1 agrees at 9 bases. The CDR3 totals 18 residues. J was trimmed by 0 bases and V by 0 bases; bases with no gene match: 5. CDR1 and CDR2 (germline): KGHDR, SFDVKD. CDR3 in amino acids: CATSDLPTGGASYNEQFF. CDR3 sequence (DNA): TGTGCCACCAGTGATTTGCCGACAGGGGGAGCCTCCTACAATGAGCAGTTCTTC.

V gene TRBV6-5 combines with J gene TRBJ2-5, with 12 bases aligning to TRBD2. V was clipped by 6 bases and J by 2 bases; unmatched bases: 1. Per the germline V gene, CDR1 is MNHEY and CDR2 is SVGAGI. This CDR3 is built from 14 residues. CDR3 DNA: TGTGCCAGCAGCACTAGCGGGGGGCAAGAGACCCAGTACTTC. Translated, it gives CASSTSGGQETQYF.

This rearrangement joins TRBV9 to TRBJ2-1, with 7 bases matching TRBD1. V gave up 3 bases and J gave up 1 base; unmatched junction bases: 4. The CDR3 covers 15 residues. In germline, CDR1 is SGDLS, CDR2 YYNGEE. CDR3 amino acids: CASSEVGQSYNEQFF. The CDR3 nucleotides are TGTGCCAGCAGCGAGGTGGGACAGTCCTACAATGAGCAGTTCTTC.

The rearrangement uses TRBV19 and TRBJ1-5; 10 positions agree with TRBD1. In germline, CDR1 is LNHDA, CDR2 SQIVND (reference sequence). CDR3 length: 15 residues. V shed 7 bases and J 9 bases; nucleotides not matched to a gene: 12. CDR3 region: CASKPSGTGVRPQHF. The CDR3 DNA reads as TGTGCCAGTAAACCTTCGGGGACAGGGGTGAGGCCCCAGCATTTT.

The rearrangement joins TRBV28 to TRBJ1-2; D gene ambiguous. Germline V gene sequence: CDR1 MDHEN, CDR2 SYDVKM. V was clipped by 5 bases and J by 3 bases, with 13 bases between them. This CDR3 has 14 amino acids. This CDR3 is CASSPPSADYGYTF. In DNA, the CDR3 is TGTGCCAGCAGTCCACCATCGGCGGACTATGGCTACACCTTC.

The chain recombines TRBV3-1 (or the pseudogene TRBV3-2) with TRBJ1-3; perhaps TRBD1 as D (6 bases). The CDR3 runs to 17 residues. Germline V gene sequence: CDR1 LGHDT, CDR2 YNNKEL (reference sequence). Trimming removed 4 bases from V and 2 bases from J, with 18 bases in between. CDR3 sequence reads: CASSRGPRQGTGNTIYF. The CDR3 DNA is TGTGCCAGCAGCCGCGGCCCTCGGCAGGGGACTGGAAACACCATATATTTT.

The V gene is TRBV28, the J gene TRBJ2-2; the match to TRBD1 covers 7 bases. Trimming took 10 bases from V and 3 from J; bases not matched to a gene: 14. This CDR3 is 16 amino acids long. Per germline, CDR1 MDHEN and CDR2 SYDVKM. DNA for the CDR3: TGTGCCACCAAACCCCTACACAGGGGACACACCGGGGAGCTGTTTTTT. It is translated as CATKPLHRGHTGELFF.

CDR3 region: CASSHPGTGYMKETQYF. CDR3 nucleotide sequence: TGCGCCAGCAGCCACCCGGGGACAGGGTATATGAAAGAGACCCAGTACTTC. This sequence joins TRBV4-1 and TRBJ2-5, with 9 bases lining up with TRBD1. Germline V CDR1 and CDR2: MGHRA, YSYEKL. CDR3 length: 17 residues. After removal of 3 bases from V and 3 bases from J, the junction contained 11 bases not matched to a gene.

The V call is TRBV7-9, the J call TRBJ2-1; 9 nucleotides line up with TRBD2. The trim removed 3 bases at V and 8 bases at J, leaving 8 bases unmatched. Looked up from germline, CDR1 is SEHNR and CDR2 is FQNEAQ (reference sequence). The CDR3 totals 15 residues. The CDR3 reads CASSFAAGGLDEQFF. DNA for the CDR3: TGTGCCAGCAGCTTCGCAGCGGGAGGATTAGATGAGCAGTTCTTC.

The V call is TRBV6-2 or TRBV6-3, the J call TRBJ2-7; 12 bases agree with TRBD2. V was clipped by 2 bases and J by 3 bases; unmatched bases: 8. The CDR3 extends over 17 amino acids. Germline values: CDR1 MNHEY, CDR2 SVGEGT. The CDR3 DNA sequence: TGTGCCAGCAGTTACCCCAGGACTAGCGGGACCCACTACGAGCAGTACTTC. This translates into CASSYPRTSGTHYEQYF.

The chain is built from TRBV10-1 and TRBJ1-6; no clear D. The CDR3 has 17 amino acids. Trimming removed 8 bases from V and 6 bases from J, with 23 bases in between. Germline V lookup: CDR1 WNHNN, CDR2 SYGVQD (reference sequence). The CDR3 sequence: CASLPSPARALNSPLHF. For the CDR3, the DNA is TGCGCCAGCCTCCCTTCCCCGGCTCGAGCGCTTAATTCACCCCTCCACTTT.

The V and J genes are TRBV5-1 and TRBJ2-5; TRBD1 agrees at 9 bases. This CDR3 spans 17 amino acids. Per the germline V gene, CDR1 is SGHRS and CDR2 is YFSETQ. Trimming took 4 bases from V and 5 from J; bases not matched to a gene: 15. CDR3 sequence reads: CASSPTGTGMVKETQYF. In DNA form, the CDR3 reads TGCGCCAGCAGCCCGACCGGGACAGGGATGGTAAAGGAGACCCAGTACTTC.

This chain joins TRBV5-1 and TRBJ1-2, with D tentatively TRBD1 (6 bases). The CDR3 covers 13 residues. Germline V gene sequence: CDR1 SGHRS, CDR2 YFSETQ. V was shortened by 0 bases and J by 6 bases, with 9 bases between the two germline ends. The CDR3, as DNA: TGCGCCAGCAGCTTGGGGCAGGGGCATGGCTACACCTTC. Translating gives CASSLGQGHGYTF.

This sequence joins TRBV19 and TRBJ1-6, with 7 bases that match TRBD1. CDR1 is LNHDA, CDR2 SQIVND, per germline (reference sequence). CDR3 size: 18 residues. J was trimmed by 7 bases and V by 6 bases; bases with no gene match: 18. The CDR3 loop reads CASSSNNRGWTTNSPLHF. The CDR3 bases are TGTGCCAGTAGCTCAAATAACAGGGGATGGACGACGAATTCACCCCTCCACTTT.

The V call is TRBV7-6, the J call TRBJ2-7; D might be TRBD1 (6 bases). The CDR3 spans 14 residues. Germline V gives CDR1 SGHVS, CDR2 FNYEAQ. V was trimmed by 5 bases and J by 5 bases, leaving 16 bases between them. CDR3 residues: CASSLQGTRDEQYF. CDR3 in DNA: TGTGCCAGCAGCCTCCAAGGGACAAGAGACGAGCAGTACTTC.

In this sample, this clone turned up once. DNA for the CDR3: TGTGCCAGCAGTTTACAGAGGAACACTGAAGCTTTCTTT. It is translated as CASSLQRNTEAFF. The genes are TRBV5-5 and TRBJ1-1; D ambiguous. The ends were cut back, 5 bases at V and 1 base at J, with 9 bases in the middle. Germline V lookup: CDR1 SGHKS, CDR2 YYEKEE (reference sequence). The CDR3 totals 13 residues.